These 26 T cell receptor beta chains originate from one sample sequenced in a study of blood T cell repertoires in COVID-19. Assay used: immunoSEQ multiplex PCR; TCRdb lists only in-frame clones, some missing. The sample lists about 120,000 clones, around 78% occurring once. The sample comprised peripheral blood. Receptor source: a man between 65 and 85 years old with acute or convalescent COVID-19.

This clone appeared a single time. The chain carries TRBV30 and TRBJ1-1, with 7 bases matching TRBD1. CDR3 size: 16 residues. With 0 bases clipped from V and 4 bases from J, the junction kept 11 bases outside the gene matches. CDR1 GTSNPN and CDR2 SVGIG come from the germline V gene (reference sequence). CDR3: CAWSVFTGAQATEAFF. CDR3 nucleotide sequence: TGTGCCTGGAGTGTTTTCACAGGGGCCCAGGCCACTGAAGCTTTCTTT.

This clone turned up a few times. V and J are TRBV18 and TRBJ2-3; possibly TRBD1 for D (5 bases). The CDR3 length is 17 residues. Germline CDR1 KGHSH, CDR2 LQKENI. Trimming shortened V by 6 bases and J by 0 bases, and 19 bases separated the two germline ends. CDR3 in amino acids: CASSRRRDTSSTDTQYF. The CDR3 DNA sequence: TGTGCCAGCTCGAGGCGCAGGGATACCTCTAGCACAGATACGCAGTATTTT.

The rearrangement links TRBV4-2 to TRBJ1-2, with D maybe TRBD1 (5 bases). The CDR3 runs to 15 residues. Germline CDR1 and CDR2: LGHNA and YNFKEQ. V was clipped by 2 bases and J by 4 bases, with 14 bases between them. In nucleotides, the CDR3 is TGTGCCAGCAGCCAACGTTCCGGCCAGGGCTATGGCTACACCTTC. Its translation: CASSQRSGQGYGYTF.

V usage is TRBV5-5 and J usage is TRBJ1-4, with D possibly TRBD1 on 5 matching bases. This CDR3 contains 14 residues. Trimming took 0 bases from V and 8 from J, leaving 11 bases between them. Germline V gene data show CDR1 as SGHKS and CDR2 as YYEKEE (reference sequence). CDR3 bases: TGTGCCAGCAGCTTGGGAAGGGGTGGAGAAAAACTGTTTTTT. Protein sequence: CASSLGRGGEKLFF.

The rearrangement links TRBV6-2 or TRBV6-3 to TRBJ1-2; TRBD1 matches at 8 bases. V lost 5 bases, J lost 3 bases, and 8 bases stayed unmatched. Germline CDR1 is MNHEY and CDR2 is SVGEGT. The CDR3 consists of 15 residues. The CDR3: CASSRPGQGDYGYTF. The CDR3 region has the DNA TGTGCCAGCAGTAGACCCGGACAGGGTGACTATGGCTACACCTTC.

This clone occurred a few times. Here the CDR3 reads CASSPSTGGRNTIYF. The CDR3, as DNA: TGCGCCAGCAGCCCCTCGACAGGGGGAAGAAACACCATATATTTT. The rearrangement uses TRBV4-3 and TRBJ1-3; 9 positions agree with TRBD1. This CDR3 has 15 amino acids. Germline V gene data show CDR1 as LGHNA and CDR2 as YSLEER. The J segment lost 5 bases and the V segment lost 4 bases, leaving 6 bases of the junction unmatched.

The chain is built from TRBV5-4 and TRBJ1-5, with 7 bases identical to TRBD1. CDR3 length equals 14 residues. Unmatched junction bases numbered 4, after V lost 4 bases and J lost 3 bases. Germline V gives CDR1 SGHNT, CDR2 YYREEE (reference sequence). The DNA for the CDR3 is TGTGCCAGCAGCCAACAGGGGTTCAATCAGCCCCAGCATTTT. This gives the protein CASSQQGFNQPQHF.

A few counts support this clone. The chain combines TRBV3-1 (or the pseudogene TRBV3-2) with TRBJ2-2; weak D call: TRBD2 (6 bases). Trimming pared 4 bases from V and 0 bases from J, leaving 15 bases between. Germline V gives CDR1 LGHDT, CDR2 YNNKEL (reference sequence). CDR3 length: 17 amino acids. The CDR3 here is CASSPSPGLPNTGELFF. CDR3 nucleotides: TGTGCCAGCAGCCCTAGCCCGGGACTCCCGAACACCGGGGAGCTGTTTTTT.

The V gene is TRBV6-2 or TRBV6-3, the J gene TRBJ2-3; 9 bases map to TRBD2. The V gene end was trimmed by 0 bases and the J gene end by 3 bases; junction bases not matched to a gene: 7. There are 17 residues in the CDR3. CDR1 is MNHEY and CDR2 is SVGEGT in the germline V gene. In DNA, the CDR3 is TGTGCCAGCAGTTACTCGGGGCTAGCGGGATTTACAGATACGCAGTATTTT. It yields the protein CASSYSGLAGFTDTQYF.

This clone was detected only a few times. CDR3 sequence: CASSGGGGGELFF. CDR3 nucleotides: TGTGCCAGCAGTGGTGGGGGCGGCGGGGAGCTGTTTTTT. V and J are TRBV12-3 or TRBV12-4 and TRBJ2-2; tentatively, D is TRBD1 (6 bases). V lost 5 bases and J 7 bases, leaving 11 bases between the germline ends. CDR3 length equals 13 residues.

The J gene is TRBJ1-5, the V gene TRBV6-6; no definite D call. The V gene's germline CDR1 is MNHNY and CDR2 SVGAGI (reference sequence). With 9 bases removed from V and 3 bases from J, the gap between germline ends came to 18 bases. CDR3 length: 15 amino acids. In DNA, the CDR3 is TGTGCCAGTACCCAGGATAGAGAGCTCAATCAGCCCCAGCATTTT. Protein product: CASTQDRELNQPQHF.

V gene TRBV5-1 combines with J gene TRBJ2-7; 11 nucleotides align to TRBD2. This CDR3 spans 14 amino acids. Looked up from germline, CDR1 is SGHRS and CDR2 is YFSETQ. Trimming removed 6 bases from V and 4 bases from J; junction bases left unmatched: 6. CDR3: CASTISGGAYEQYF. CDR3 sequence (DNA): TGCGCCAGCACTATTAGCGGGGGGGCTTACGAGCAGTACTTC.

This clone was recorded only once. The chain employs TRBV30 and TRBJ1-5; TRBD1 is a possible D gene (5 bases). Germline values: CDR1 GTSNPN, CDR2 SVGIG (reference sequence). The length of the CDR3 is 13 residues. Deletions cut 2 bases from V and 5 bases from J, with 10 bases between. CDR3 region: CAWSSGMDQPQHF. The CDR3 DNA reads TGTGCCTGGAGTTCAGGGATGGATCAGCCCCAGCATTTT.

The genes are TRBV23-1 and TRBJ1-5, with D unresolved. Being an ORF, TRBV23-1 has a function that is uncertain. The germline V and J ends were trimmed by 4 bases and 3 bases, with 7 bases remaining between them. The CDR3 sequence is 13 residues long. The chain's CDR3 is CASSPVNNQPQHF. The CDR3 nucleotides are TGCGCCAGCAGTCCGGTCAACAATCAGCCCCAGCATTTT.

The chain employs TRBV2 and TRBJ1-1; D unclear. V was shortened by 8 bases and J by 3 bases, with 16 bases between the two germline ends. Germline V gene sequence: CDR1 SNHLY, CDR2 FYNNEI. The CDR3 totals 14 residues. The CDR3 nucleotides read TGTGCCAGCGCGCGCTACCAGAGGGACACTGAAGCTTTCTTT. Its protein is CASARYQRDTEAFF.

This chain links TRBV19 with TRBJ1-1, with 9 bases fitting TRBD1. This CDR3 spans 13 amino acids. Trimming at V came to 4 bases and at J to 7 bases, leaving 4 bases not matched to a gene. From germline, CDR1 is LNHDA and CDR2 SQIVND (reference sequence). The CDR3 bases are TGTGCCAGTAGTAGGGACAGGGAGGGTGAAGCTTTCTTT. Protein sequence: CASSRDREGEAFF.

The chain joins TRBV5-1 to TRBJ2-1; 11 bases line up with TRBD2. Germline CDR1 SGHRS, CDR2 YFSETQ. The V gene end was trimmed by 7 bases and the J gene end by 7 bases; junction bases not matched to a gene: 4. There are 13 residues in the CDR3. CDR3 nucleotide sequence: TGCGCCAGCCAAGTAGCGGGGGGGAATGAGCAGTTCTTC. It codes for CASQVAGGNEQFF.

This rearrangement joins TRBV19 to TRBJ1-2; TRBD1 matches at 9 bases. The junction had 5 bases not matched to a gene; V was cut back by 5 bases and J by 4 bases. This CDR3 spans 14 amino acids. Germline V gene data show CDR1 as LNHDA and CDR2 as SQIVND (reference sequence). The CDR3 loop reads CASSHRGPRYGYTF. CDR3 sequence (DNA): TGTGCCAGTAGTCACAGGGGGCCTCGCTATGGCTACACCTTC.

V gene TRBV24-1 combines with J gene TRBJ1-1; D gene unclear. CDR1 is KGHDR and CDR2 is SFDVKD in the germline V gene. CDR3 length: 14 residues. V was trimmed by 0 bases and J by 3 bases, leaving 7 bases between them. The CDR3: CATSDLQWYTEAFF. DNA of the CDR3: TGTGCCACCAGTGATTTGCAGTGGTACACTGAAGCTTTCTTT.

This clone was seen only a few times. The chain has TRBV4-3 and TRBJ1-6; D is unresolved. Germline V lookup: CDR1 LGHNA, CDR2 YSLEER. This CDR3 has 13 amino acids. V dropped 1 base and J dropped 16 bases, with 14 bases sitting between them. CDR3 nucleotide sequence: TGCGCCAGCAGCCAAGGAGGGCTGACGAATCTCCACTTT. The encoded protein is CASSQGGLTNLHF.

The V gene is TRBV7-6, the J gene TRBJ2-7; 7 bases are a match to TRBD1. CDR3 length equals 14 residues. Trimming cost V 2 bases and J 2 bases; bases outside gene matches: 3. Germline V gives CDR1 SGHVS, CDR2 FNYEAQ. CDR3 nucleotide sequence: TGTGCCAGCAGCTTACGAGGGGGCCCCTACGAGCAGTACTTC. Protein sequence: CASSLRGGPYEQYF. The complete variable domain, with remaining parts taken from reference TRBV7-6 and TRBJ2-7, reads GAGVSQSPRYKVTKRGQDVALRCDPISGHVSLYWYRQALGQGPEFLTYFNYEAQQDKSGLPNDRFSAERPEGSISTLTIQRTEQRDSAMYRCASSLRGGPYEQYFGPGTRLTVT.

This clone was picked up one time. Germline and junction disagree at one end, which may indicate a read error. The chain carries TRBV19 and TRBJ2-1; 16 nucleotides line up with TRBD2. Per the germline V gene, CDR1 is LNHDA and CDR2 is SQIVND (reference sequence). The length of the CDR3 is 11 residues. This CDR3 is CASGLAGGSIF. In nucleotides, the CDR3 is TGTGCCTCGGGACTAGCGGGGGGGTCCATCTTC.

The V and J genes are TRBV3-1 (or the pseudogene TRBV3-2) and TRBJ1-2, with D possibly TRBD1 on 5 matching bases. V lost 4 bases and J lost 2, with 11 bases in between. CDR3 length: 14 amino acids. Germline CDR1 reads LGHDT; CDR2 reads YNNKEL (reference sequence). CDR3 nucleotide sequence: TGTGCCAGCAGCCCGCCGACAGTCAACTATGGCTACACCTTC. Protein product: CASSPPTVNYGYTF.

This rearrangement joins TRBV10-2 to TRBJ2-7; 11 positions agree with TRBD2. CDR3 length equals 16 residues. Germline V gene sequence: CDR1 WSHSY, CDR2 SAAADI. V gave up 0 bases and J gave up 5 bases; unmatched junction bases: 6. The chain's CDR3 is CASSESLAGGPDEQYF. CDR3 bases: TGCGCCAGCAGTGAGTCCTTAGCGGGGGGGCCGGACGAGCAGTACTTC.

V is TRBV6-2 or TRBV6-3 and J is TRBJ2-2; 7 nucleotides match TRBD1. The length of the CDR3 is 13 residues. Germline-derived CDR1 and CDR2 are MNHEY and SVGEGT. V lost 6 bases and J lost 3; bases outside the gene matches: 1. The CDR3, as DNA: TGTGCCAGCAGCGACAGGGACACCGGGGAGCTGTTTTTT. Translation gives CASSDRDTGELFF.

The chain uses TRBV4-3 and TRBJ1-2; D gene uncertain. V lost 1 base and J lost 2, with 14 bases in between. The CDR3 has 16 residues. Germline loops: CDR1 LGHNA, CDR2 YSLEER. As DNA, the CDR3 is TGCGCCAGCAGCCAAGGACGGGGTCGAACGAACTATGGCTACACCTTC. Protein sequence: CASSQGRGRTNYGYTF.